These T cell receptor beta chains were read from a single sample in a study of regulatory T cells in long-lasting Graves disease. MiXCR was run by TCRdb on the multiplex PCR reads, yielding one entry per CDR3 protein. This sample carries 450,000 to 700,000 distinct CDR3 sequences, roughly 12% of them seen once, and the ten largest clones take 8% to 10%. The sample was also reused in another study, on T cells in Graves' hyperthyroidism and ophthalmopathy.

The sample in question was peripheral blood mononuclear cells (PBMCs), obtained at new diagnosis, from a patient treated with antithyroid drugs. Receptor source: a man aged 30 to 39 with Graves disease. CDR3s include the opening cysteine and the closing phenylalanine or tryptophan. D genes are given only for firm matches. Clone size is not always given. Where it is, it says once, few, many or a class for expanded clones.

clone_size	d_call	j_call	cdr3_length	v_call	cdr3_nt	cdr3_aa
many	-	TRBJ1-5	13	TRBV30	TGTGCCTCGGACGGGCAGGAGAATCAGCCCCAGCATTTT	CASDGQENQPQHF
few	TRBD2	TRBJ2-1	14	TRBV20-1	TGCAGTGCTGCCGCAGCGGGACCCTACAATGAGCAGTTCTTC	CSAAAAGPYNEQFF
many	-	TRBJ2-2	13	TRBV11-2	TGTGCCAGCAGCTTAGTGGTGGCCGGGGAGCTGTTTTTT	CASSLVVAGELFF
many	TRBD2	TRBJ2-4	18	TRBV28	TGTGCCAGCAGTTTAAACGGACTAGCGGGGCTAGCCAAAAACATTCAGTACTTC	CASSLNGLAGLAKNIQYF
many	-	TRBJ2-1	14	TRBV12-3/TRBV12-4	TGTGCCAGCAGTTCCGTGGGAGTACGGAATGAGCAGTTCTTC	CASSSVGVRNEQFF
few	TRBD1	TRBJ1-5	14	TRBV27	TGTGCCAGCAGTTTAAGACAGGGCGATCAGCCCCAGCATTTT	CASSLRQGDQPQHF
many	-	TRBJ2-1	10	TRBV30	TGTGCCTGGAGCCTCAATGAGCAGTTCTTC	CAWSLNEQFF
once	TRBD2	TRBJ2-5	18	TRBV6-9	TGTGCCAGCAGTTACAGTTTTCGACTAGCGGGAGGGCGTGAGACCCAGTACTTC	CASSYSFRLAGGRETQYF
-	TRBD1	TRBJ1-1	14	TRBV7-3	TGTGTCAGCAGCCCCGGGACAGAGAACACTGAAGCTATCTTT	CVSSPGTENTEAIF
many	-	TRBJ2-7	13	TRBV6-5	TGTGCCAGCAGTTACTCAGAGCACTACGAGCAGTACTTC	CASSYSEHYEQYF
few	-	TRBJ2-7	12	TRBV20-1	TGCAGTGTCTTGGGGCACTCCTACGAGCAGTACTTC	CSVLGHSYEQYF
few	-	TRBJ2-3	14	TRBV20-1	TGCAGTGCTGGGACCCAGGACCACACAGATACGCAGTATTTT	CSAGTQDHTDTQYF
few	-	TRBJ1-6	13	TRBV9	TGTGCCAGCAGCGTTATGCTGGATTCACCCCTCCACTTT	CASSVMLDSPLHF
-	TRBD2	TRBJ2-3	20	TRBV3-1	TGTGCCAGCAGCCAAGGCCCGGGACTAGCGGGACGGAGGGAAACAGATACGCAGTATTTT	CASSQGPGLAGRRETDTQYF
many	-	TRBJ2-1	13	TRBV2	TGTGCCAGCATTGGGGGGAGGCCGAACTTCAAGTTCTTC	CASIGGRPNFKFF
-	-	TRBJ1-1	13	TRBV10-3	TGTGCCATCAAGGCCAGGGTGGACACTGAAGCTTTCTTT	CAIKARVDTEAFF
many	TRBD2	TRBJ2-1	14	TRBV6-2/TRBV6-3	TGTGCCAGCACACTCTGGGCTAGCGGCAATGAGCAGTTCTTC	CASTLWASGNEQFF
many	-	TRBJ1-4	13	TRBV3-1	TGTGCCAGCAGCTCAGGGCAGGCAGAAAAACTGTTTTTT	CASSSGQAEKLFF
many	TRBD2	TRBJ2-1	15	TRBV10-3	TGTGCCATCAGTGAACTAGCGGGAAAGTTATATGAGCAGTTCTTC	CAISELAGKLYEQFF
-	-	TRBJ1-5	15	TRBV20-1	TGCAGTGCCCACCCACTAGTAGGGGAAGCTCAGCCCCAGCATTTT	CSAHPLVGEAQPQHF
many	TRBD1	TRBJ2-4	17	TRBV2	TGTGCCTCCACAGGGGGCGTCGCTGGAATTGCCAAAAACATTCAGTACTTC	CASTGGVAGIAKNIQYF
many	-	TRBJ2-7	13	TRBV5-1	TGCGCCAGCAGACGGTCGATGGAGGGTGAGCAGTACTTC	CASRRSMEGEQYF
many	-	TRBJ2-7	11	TRBV7-9	TGTGCCAGCAGCTCCGAGAGCGAGCAGTACTTC	CASSSESEQYF
many	-	TRBJ2-2	15	TRBV7-2	TGTGCCAGCAGCTTAAGCACCGCGAACACCGGGGAGCTGTTTTTT	CASSLSTANTGELFF
many	-	TRBJ2-7	13	TRBV12-3/TRBV12-4	TGTGCCAGCAGTTTTTTAGTCTCCTACGAGCAGTACTTC	CASSFLVSYEQYF
many	-	TRBJ1-6	13	TRBV2	TGTGCCACCCAAGGTGAGGCAGCGGCACCCCTCCACTTT	CATQGEAAAPLHF